Each of the 8 T cell receptor beta chains below was sequenced from the same sample in a study of blood T cell repertoires in COVID-19 (TCRdb year 2020). Library generation was performed with the immunoSEQ multiplex PCR assay. TCRdb carries this immuneACCESS record with in-frame sequences only. Its versions omit some clonotypes, under half of them owing to an unresolved V gene in the studies checked, with the rest unexplained. In this sample the table shows about 30,000 clones, roughly 90% of which occur a single time. Around 40% of the sample is taken by the ten largest. Specimen: peripheral blood. The receptor set was obtained from a man in his 60s with active or convalescent COVID-19.

The CDR3 here is CASSHRGADTEAFF. CDR3 nucleotide sequence: TGTGCCAGCAGCCATCGGGGTGCGGACACTGAAGCTTTCTTT. This chain uses TRBV14 with TRBJ1-1; D remains unclear. The germline CDR1 and CDR2 sequences are SGHDN and FVKESK. This CDR3 has 14 amino acids. V was pared by 3 bases and J by 3 bases, with 11 bases between.

The chain couples TRBV7-9 to TRBJ2-1, with 9 bases fitting TRBD2. V shed 5 bases and J 0 bases; nucleotides not matched to a gene: 2. Germline loops: CDR1 SEHNR, CDR2 FQNEAQ (reference sequence). CDR3 size: 15 residues. In DNA, the CDR3 is TGTGCCAGCAGCCTTAGCGGGAGCTCCTACAATGAGCAGTTCTTC. The encoded protein is CASSLSGSSYNEQFF.

This sequence joins TRBV4-1 and TRBJ2-7; the D gene is possibly TRBD2 (6 bases). The CDR3 is 15 residues long. Germline V lookup: CDR1 MGHRA, CDR2 YSYEKL. Trimming stripped 4 bases from V and 4 bases from J, with 17 bases between. In nucleotides, the CDR3 is TGCGCCAGCAGCCCCCTCGGTCTAGCGAGTTACGAGCAGTACTTC. Its protein product is CASSPLGLASYEQYF.

The rearrangement links TRBV5-8 to TRBJ2-7; 10 bases match TRBD1. The J segment lost 5 bases and the V segment lost 2 bases, leaving 10 bases of the junction unmatched. The germline CDR1 and CDR2 sequences are SGHTS and YDEGEE. This CDR3 has 16 amino acids. This CDR3 is CASSFFSGTGVNEQYF. As DNA, the CDR3 is TGTGCCAGCAGCTTCTTTTCCGGGACAGGGGTGAACGAGCAGTACTTC.

The sample holds a few counts of this clone. The CDR3 DNA reads as TGTGCCTGGAGCGCCGGTTCGACCGGGGAGCTGTTTTTT. Protein: CAWSAGSTGELFF. The V gene is TRBV30, the J gene TRBJ2-2; D remains unclear. With 3 bases removed from V and 5 bases from J, the gap between germline ends came to 10 bases. Germline V lookup: CDR1 GTSNPN, CDR2 SVGIG (reference sequence). There are 13 residues in the CDR3.

This clone was recorded once. The chain recombines TRBV28 with TRBJ1-6, with a possible D match to TRBD1 (5 bases). Per the germline V gene, CDR1 is MDHEN and CDR2 is SYDVKM. CDR3 size: 13 residues. V was pared by 10 bases and J by 5 bases, with 12 bases between. CDR3 region: CATTGGNNSPLHF. The CDR3 coding sequence is TGTGCCACCACGGGGGGGAATAATTCACCCCTCCACTTT.

V gene TRBV14 combines with J gene TRBJ1-2, with TRBD1 matching over 10 bases. The CDR3 spans 16 residues. The ends lost 0 bases at V and 7 bases at J; junction bases unmatched: 8. CDR1 SGHDN and CDR2 FVKESK come from the germline V gene. For the CDR3, the DNA is TGTGCCAGCAGCCAAGACTCCGGGACAGGGGTTCGTGGCTACACCTTC. Protein: CASSQDSGTGVRGYTF.

The gene calls are TRBV19 and TRBJ2-2, with 8 bases aligning to TRBD1. The CDR3 length is 17 residues. The germline CDR1 and CDR2 sequences are LNHDA and SQIVND (reference sequence). Losses at the gene ends were 3 bases for V and 3 bases for J; bases not matched to a gene: 9. CDR3 sequence: CASSIGSRTGYTGELFF. CDR3 coding DNA: TGTGCCAGTAGTATTGGCTCTCGGACAGGGTACACCGGGGAGCTGTTTTTT.